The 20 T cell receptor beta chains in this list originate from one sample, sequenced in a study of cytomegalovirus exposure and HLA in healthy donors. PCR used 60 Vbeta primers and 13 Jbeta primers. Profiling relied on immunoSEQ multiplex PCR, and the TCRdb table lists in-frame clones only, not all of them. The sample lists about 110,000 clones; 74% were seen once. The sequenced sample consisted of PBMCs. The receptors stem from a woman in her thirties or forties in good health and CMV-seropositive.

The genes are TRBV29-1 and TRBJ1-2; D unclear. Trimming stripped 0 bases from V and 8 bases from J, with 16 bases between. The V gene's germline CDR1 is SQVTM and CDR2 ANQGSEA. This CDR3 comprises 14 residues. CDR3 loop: CSVEEMLGAGGYTF. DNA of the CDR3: TGCAGCGTTGAAGAAATGTTGGGCGCGGGGGGCTACACCTTC.

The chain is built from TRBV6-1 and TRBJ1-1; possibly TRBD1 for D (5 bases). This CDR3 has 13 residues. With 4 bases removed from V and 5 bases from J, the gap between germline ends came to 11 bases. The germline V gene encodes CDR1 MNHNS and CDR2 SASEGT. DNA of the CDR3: TGTGCCAGCAGTGGGGGAGGGGTGACTGAAGCTTTCTTT. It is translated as CASSGGGVTEAFF.

The CDR3, as DNA: TGTGCCAGCAGCCTGGGACAGGGATGGGGCTACACCTTC. Translating it yields CASSLGQGWGYTF. V gene TRBV5-8 combines with J gene TRBJ1-2, with 9 nucleotides matching TRBD1. This CDR3 comprises 13 residues. Trimming removed 4 bases from V and 8 bases from J; junction bases left unmatched: 6. CDR1 is SGHTS and CDR2 is YDEGEE in the germline V gene.

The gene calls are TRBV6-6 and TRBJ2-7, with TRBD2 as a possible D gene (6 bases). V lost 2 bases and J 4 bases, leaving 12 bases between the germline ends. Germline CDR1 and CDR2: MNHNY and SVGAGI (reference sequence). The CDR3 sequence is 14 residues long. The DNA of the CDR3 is TGTGCCAGCAGTTACGCCGCGGGGACTTACGAGCAGTACTTC. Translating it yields CASSYAAGTYEQYF.

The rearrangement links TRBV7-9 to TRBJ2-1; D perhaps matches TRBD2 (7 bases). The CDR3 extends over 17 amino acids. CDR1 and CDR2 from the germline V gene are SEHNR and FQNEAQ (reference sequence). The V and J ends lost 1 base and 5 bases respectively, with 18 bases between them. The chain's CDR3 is CASSLVGAGTRDNEQFF. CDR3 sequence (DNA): TGTGCCAGCAGCTTAGTGGGAGCGGGGACACGGGACAATGAGCAGTTCTTC.

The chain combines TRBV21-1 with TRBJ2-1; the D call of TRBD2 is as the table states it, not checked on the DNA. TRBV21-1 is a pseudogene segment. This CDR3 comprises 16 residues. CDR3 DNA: TGTGCCAGCAGCAAAGTAGCGGGAGTGTTCTTCAATGAGCAGTTCTTC. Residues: CASSKVAGVFFNEQFF.

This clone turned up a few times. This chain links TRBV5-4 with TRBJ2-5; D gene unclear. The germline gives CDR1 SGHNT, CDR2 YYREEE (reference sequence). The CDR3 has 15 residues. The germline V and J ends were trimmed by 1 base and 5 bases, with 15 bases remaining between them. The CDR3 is CASSLQYLSRETQYF. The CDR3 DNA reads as TGTGCCAGCAGCTTGCAATATCTCTCGAGGGAGACCCAGTACTTC. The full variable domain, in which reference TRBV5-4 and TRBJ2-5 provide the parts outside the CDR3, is ETGVTQSPTHLIKTRGQQVTLRCSSQSGHNTVSWYQQALGQGPQFIFQYYREEENGRGNFPPRFSGLQFPNYSSELNVNALELDDSALYLCASSLQYLSRETQYFGPGTRLLVL.

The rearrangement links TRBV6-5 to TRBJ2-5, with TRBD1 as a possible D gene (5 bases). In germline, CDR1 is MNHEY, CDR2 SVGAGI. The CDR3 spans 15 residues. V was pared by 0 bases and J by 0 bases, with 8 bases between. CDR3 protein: CASSYSPGNQETQYF. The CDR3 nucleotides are TGTGCCAGCAGTTACTCTCCAGGGAACCAAGAGACCCAGTACTTC.

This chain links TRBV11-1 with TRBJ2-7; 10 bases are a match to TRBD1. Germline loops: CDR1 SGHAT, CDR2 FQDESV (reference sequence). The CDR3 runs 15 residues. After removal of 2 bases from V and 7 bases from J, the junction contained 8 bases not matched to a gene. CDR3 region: CASSLSGQGMYEQYF. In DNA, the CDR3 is TGTGCCAGCAGCTTATCGGGACAGGGGATGTATGAGCAGTACTTC.

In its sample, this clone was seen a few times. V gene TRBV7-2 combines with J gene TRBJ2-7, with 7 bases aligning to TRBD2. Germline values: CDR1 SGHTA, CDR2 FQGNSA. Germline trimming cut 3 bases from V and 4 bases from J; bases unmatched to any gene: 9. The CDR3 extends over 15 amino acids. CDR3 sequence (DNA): TGTGCCAGCAGCTTGGGGGGGACGTATAGTTACGAGCAGTACTTC. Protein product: CASSLGGTYSYEQYF.

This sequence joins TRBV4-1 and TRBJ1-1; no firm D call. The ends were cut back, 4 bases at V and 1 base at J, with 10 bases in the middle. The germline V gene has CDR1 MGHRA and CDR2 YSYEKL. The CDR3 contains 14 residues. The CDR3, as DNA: TGCGCCAGCAGCCTCCTCGGTTCGAACACTGAAGCTTTCTTT. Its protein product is CASSLLGSNTEAFF.

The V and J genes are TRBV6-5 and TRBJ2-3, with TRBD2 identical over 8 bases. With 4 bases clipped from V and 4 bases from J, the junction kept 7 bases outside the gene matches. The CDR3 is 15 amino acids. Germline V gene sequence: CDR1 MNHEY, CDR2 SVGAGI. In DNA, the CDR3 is TGTGCCAGCAGTTTAATTGCGGGGGGAGCAGATACGCAGTATTTT. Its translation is CASSLIAGGADTQYF.

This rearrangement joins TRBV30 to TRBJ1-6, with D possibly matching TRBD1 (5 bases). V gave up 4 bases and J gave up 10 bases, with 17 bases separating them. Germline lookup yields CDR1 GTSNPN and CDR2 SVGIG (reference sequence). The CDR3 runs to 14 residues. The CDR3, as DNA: TGTGCCTGGACAGGGTCAGGGATTTCCTCACCCCTCCACTTT. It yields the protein CAWTGSGISSPLHF.

CDR3 sequence: CASSSQTGGFDEQYF. DNA of the CDR3: TGCGCCAGCAGCTCTCAGACAGGGGGCTTCGACGAGCAGTACTTC. This sequence joins TRBV5-1 and TRBJ2-7; 10 bases align to TRBD1. There are 15 residues in the CDR3. J gave up 5 bases and V 3 bases, and 8 bases lay outside the gene matches. CDR1 SGHRS and CDR2 YFSETQ come from the germline V gene. Drawing the rest from reference TRBV5-1 and TRBJ2-7, the complete variable domain is KAGVTQTPRYLIKTRGQQVTLSCSPISGHRSVSWYQQTPGQGLQFLFEYFSETQRNKGNFPGRFSGRQFSNSRSEMNVSTLELGDSALYLCASSSQTGGFDEQYFGPGTRLTVT.

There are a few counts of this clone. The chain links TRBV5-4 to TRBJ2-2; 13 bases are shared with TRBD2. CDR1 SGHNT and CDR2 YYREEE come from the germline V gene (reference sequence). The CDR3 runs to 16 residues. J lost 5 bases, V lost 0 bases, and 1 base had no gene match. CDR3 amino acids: CASSLGTSGRTGELFF. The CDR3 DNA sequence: TGTGCCAGCAGCTTGGGGACTAGCGGGAGAACCGGGGAGCTGTTTTTT.

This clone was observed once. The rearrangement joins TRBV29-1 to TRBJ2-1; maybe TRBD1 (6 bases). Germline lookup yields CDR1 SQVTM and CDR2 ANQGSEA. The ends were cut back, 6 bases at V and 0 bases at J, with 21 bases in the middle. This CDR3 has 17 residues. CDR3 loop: CSVDLKGERRSYNEQFF. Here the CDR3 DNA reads TGCAGCGTCGATCTGAAGGGGGAGCGGCGCTCCTACAATGAGCAGTTCTTC.

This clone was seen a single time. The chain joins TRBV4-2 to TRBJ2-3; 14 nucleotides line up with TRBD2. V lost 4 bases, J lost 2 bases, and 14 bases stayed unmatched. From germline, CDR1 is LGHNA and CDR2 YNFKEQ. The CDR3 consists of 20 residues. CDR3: CASSRRLAGGHELHTDTQYF. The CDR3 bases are TGTGCCAGCAGCCGACGACTAGCGGGGGGGCACGAACTCCACACAGATACGCAGTATTTT.

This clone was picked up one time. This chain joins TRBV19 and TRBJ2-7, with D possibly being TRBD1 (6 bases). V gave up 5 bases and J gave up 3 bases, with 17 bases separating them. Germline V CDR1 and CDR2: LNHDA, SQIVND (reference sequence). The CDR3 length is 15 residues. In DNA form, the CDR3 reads TGTGCCAGTAGTCGGGTTACAGGGTCTGGCTACGAGCAGTACTTC. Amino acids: CASSRVTGSGYEQYF.

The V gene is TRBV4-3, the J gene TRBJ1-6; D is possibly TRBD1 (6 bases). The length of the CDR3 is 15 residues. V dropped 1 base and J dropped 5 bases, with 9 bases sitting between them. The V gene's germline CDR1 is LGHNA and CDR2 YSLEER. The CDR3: CASSQGTVNNSPLHF. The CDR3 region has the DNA TGCGCCAGCAGCCAAGGGACAGTTAATAATTCACCCCTCCACTTT.

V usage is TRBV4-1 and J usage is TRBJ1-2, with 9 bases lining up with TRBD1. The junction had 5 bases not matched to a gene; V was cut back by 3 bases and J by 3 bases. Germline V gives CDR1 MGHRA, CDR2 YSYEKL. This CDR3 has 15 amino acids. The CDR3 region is CASSQTTGGYYGYTF. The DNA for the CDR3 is TGCGCCAGCAGCCAGACGACAGGGGGATACTATGGCTACACCTTC.